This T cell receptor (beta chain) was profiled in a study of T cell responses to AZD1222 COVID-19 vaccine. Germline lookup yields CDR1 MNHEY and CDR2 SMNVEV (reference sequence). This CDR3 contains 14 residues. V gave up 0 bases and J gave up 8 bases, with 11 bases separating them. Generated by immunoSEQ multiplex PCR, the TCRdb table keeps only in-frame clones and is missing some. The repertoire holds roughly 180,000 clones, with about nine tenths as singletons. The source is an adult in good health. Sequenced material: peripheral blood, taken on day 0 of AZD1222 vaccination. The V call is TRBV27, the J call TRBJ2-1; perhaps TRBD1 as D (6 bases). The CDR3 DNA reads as TGTGCCAGCAGTTTATCGGCAGGGGTTGATGAGCAGTTCTTC. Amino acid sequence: CASSLSAGVDEQFF.